The rows below give T cell receptor beta chains drawn from one sample of a study of blood T cell repertoires in COVID-19. The method was immunoSEQ multiplex PCR; TCRdb's version includes in-frame clones alone and lacks a portion of them. The table lists about 180,000 clones, over 75% of them singletons. Material: peripheral blood. Receptors were obtained from a man aged 60 to 75 with acute or convalescent COVID-19. Both conserved end residues are part of each CDR3. Each record gives: V gene, clone size, D gene, J gene, CDR3 DNA, CDR3 protein. The D gene is left open where the match is weak. Where a row states a size, it is once, few, many or the class of an expanded clone; other rows omit it.

V gene: TRBV5-5; clone size: .; D gene: TRBD2; J gene: TRBJ2-7; CDR3 DNA: TGTGCCAGCAGCCTAGCCCTAGGGAGGGCCTTGCCCTACGAGCAGTACTTC; CDR3 protein: CASSLALGRALPYEQYF
V gene: TRBV6-2/TRBV6-3; clone size: .; D gene: TRBD1; J gene: TRBJ1-5; CDR3 DNA: TGTGCCAGCAGTGTCCTACCGGGACAGGGTTATCAGCCCCAGCATTTT; CDR3 protein: CASSVLPGQGYQPQHF
V gene: TRBV18; clone size: .; D gene: TRBD2; J gene: TRBJ2-1; CDR3 DNA: TGTGCCAGCTCACCACCGAATCTAGCGGCTCAAGGCAATGAGCAGTTCTTC; CDR3 protein: CASSPPNLAAQGNEQFF
V gene: TRBV7-9; clone size: .; D gene: TRBD2; J gene: TRBJ2-2; CDR3 DNA: TGTGCCAGCAGCCCTCTTAGACTAGCGGGAGGTTACGGGGAGCTGTTTTTT; CDR3 protein: CASSPLRLAGGYGELFF
V gene: TRBV28; clone size: .; D gene: .; J gene: TRBJ2-1; CDR3 DNA: TGTGCCAGCAGCCGGGGAACCTACAATGAGCAGTTCTTC; CDR3 protein: CASSRGTYNEQFF
V gene: TRBV11-2; clone size: .; D gene: .; J gene: TRBJ2-1; CDR3 DNA: TGTGCCAGCAGCTCCCAGTGGAGGGGGGGGACAACTACCAATGAGCAGTTCTTC; CDR3 protein: CASSSQWRGGTTTNEQFF
V gene: TRBV7-6; clone size: few; D gene: TRBD1; J gene: TRBJ1-1; CDR3 DNA: TGTGCCAGCAGCTTAATACAGGGGGGACAGAACACTGAAGCTTTCTTT; CDR3 protein: CASSLIQGGQNTEAFF
V gene: TRBV6-1; clone size: .; D gene: TRBD1; J gene: TRBJ1-1; CDR3 DNA: TGTGCCAGCATGAGGGACAGGGAAGCTTTCTTT; CDR3 protein: CASMRDREAFF
V gene: TRBV19; clone size: few; D gene: TRBD1; J gene: TRBJ2-3; CDR3 DNA: TGTGCCAGTATGTCCGGCAGGGGGCGCACAGATACGCAGTATTTT; CDR3 protein: CASMSGRGRTDTQYF
V gene: TRBV4-2; clone size: .; D gene: TRBD2; J gene: TRBJ2-1; CDR3 DNA: TGTGCCAGCAGCCAAGCGTTACTAGCGGCCTACAATGAGCAGTTCTTC; CDR3 protein: CASSQALLAAYNEQFF
V gene: TRBV27; clone size: .; D gene: .; J gene: TRBJ2-7; CDR3 DNA: TGTGCCAGCAGTTCCCCGACTGACAGCTCCTACGAGCAGTACTTC; CDR3 protein: CASSSPTDSSYEQYF
V gene: TRBV15; clone size: few; D gene: .; J gene: TRBJ2-2; CDR3 DNA: TGTGCCACCAGGACCGGGGGATCGAACACCGGGGAGCTGTTTTTT; CDR3 protein: CATRTGGSNTGELFF
V gene: TRBV28; clone size: .; D gene: TRBD1; J gene: TRBJ1-2; CDR3 DNA: TGTGCCAGCAGTGCATTGGGACAGGGAACTAACTATGGCTACACCTTC; CDR3 protein: CASSALGQGTNYGYTF
V gene: TRBV4-1; clone size: .; D gene: .; J gene: TRBJ1-1; CDR3 DNA: TGCGCCAGCAGCCGGAAGGGGTCTATTAACACTGAAGCTTTCTTT; CDR3 protein: CASSRKGSINTEAFF
V gene: TRBV6-5; clone size: once; D gene: TRBD1; J gene: TRBJ1-1; CDR3 DNA: TGTGCCAGCAGTTACTGGACAGGGGCGGACACTGAAGCTTTCTTT; CDR3 protein: CASSYWTGADTEAFF
V gene: TRBV2; clone size: once; D gene: .; J gene: TRBJ2-1; CDR3 DNA: TGTGCCAGCAGTACCTCAGGGGTTAATGAGCAGTTCTTC; CDR3 protein: CASSTSGVNEQFF
V gene: TRBV7-2; clone size: .; D gene: TRBD2; J gene: TRBJ2-7; CDR3 DNA: TGTGCCAGCAGCTTAGGGCGGGAGGGATACGAGCAGTACTTC; CDR3 protein: CASSLGREGYEQYF
V gene: TRBV19; clone size: .; D gene: TRBD1; J gene: TRBJ1-3; CDR3 DNA: TGTGCCAGTAGTAGGGGACAGAACTACTCTGGAAACACCATATATTTT; CDR3 protein: CASSRGQNYSGNTIYF
V gene: TRBV9; clone size: .; D gene: .; J gene: TRBJ1-1; CDR3 DNA: TGTGCCAGCAGCGTAGCTGCCGACCTGGCGGGCACTGAAGCTTTCTTT; CDR3 protein: CASSVAADLAGTEAFF
V gene: TRBV15; clone size: once; D gene: TRBD2; J gene: TRBJ2-1; CDR3 DNA: TGTGCCACTGGGACTAGCCGACATGAGCAGTTCTTC; CDR3 protein: CATGTSRHEQFF
V gene: TRBV13; clone size: once; D gene: .; J gene: TRBJ2-7; CDR3 DNA: TGTGCCAGCAGCCGAGGGCCGCTGGACGGCGAGCAGTACTTC; CDR3 protein: CASSRGPLDGEQYF
V gene: TRBV27; clone size: .; D gene: TRBD2; J gene: TRBJ2-1; CDR3 DNA: TGTGCCAGCAGTTCTAGCGGGAGGCTTGGGAATGAGCAGTTCTTC; CDR3 protein: CASSSSGRLGNEQFF
V gene: TRBV28; clone size: .; D gene: .; J gene: TRBJ2-5; CDR3 DNA: TGTGCCACCCAAGGCCCCGGGGAGACCCAGTACTTC; CDR3 protein: CATQGPGETQYF